A selection of T cell receptor beta chains follows, all from one sample in a study of sequential checkpoint blockade in melanoma. Assay used: immunoSEQ multiplex PCR; TCRdb lists only in-frame clones, some missing. The sample has about 20,000 clones, around four fifths seen once. Material: CD8+ T cells sorted from blood (inferred from file names), obtained from a patient given nivolumab and ipilimumab in sequence. Source of these receptors: a human donor with melanoma. Each CDR3 is given with its conserved first and last residue. D genes are given only for firm matches. Expanded clones get a size class; other rows say once, few or many, or leave the size out.

size	D	V	J	DNA	CDR3
NA	NA	TRBV5-5	TRBJ1-2	TGTGCCAGCAGCTTGTGGGGGGACTATGGCTACACCTTC	CASSLWGDYGYTF
NA	NA	TRBV15	TRBJ2-7	TGTGCCACCAGCAGAGATCTTGTGACTAGCTACGAGCAGTACTTC	CATSRDLVTSYEQYF
NA	NA	TRBV28	TRBJ1-1	TGTGCCAGCAGTTTCGAGGGTGAAGCTTTCTTT	CASSFEGEAFF
NA	NA	TRBV6-6	TRBJ1-1	TGTGCCAGCACCCACGGGGGAACTGAAGCTTTCTTT	CASTHGGTEAFF
once	NA	TRBV10-2	TRBJ1-2	TGCGCCAGCAGTGAGGATCCCGGGGATGGCTACACCTTC	CASSEDPGDGYTF
NA	NA	TRBV7-9	TRBJ2-5	TGTGCCAGCTCCGAGTCAAGCTACCAAGAGACCCAGTACTTC	CASSESSYQETQYF
NA	NA	TRBV6-6	TRBJ2-7	TGTGCCAGCGCAACAGGGTTCCACTCCTACGAGCAGTACTTC	CASATGFHSYEQYF
NA	NA	TRBV6-5	TRBJ2-5	TGTGCCAGCAGGGGCGAGACCCAGTACTTC	CASRGETQYF
once	NA	TRBV5-1	TRBJ2-1	TGCGCCAGCAGCCTCTGGGGACTGCACAATGAGCAGTTCTTC	CASSLWGLHNEQFF
few	NA	TRBV7-2	TRBJ1-2	TGTGCCAGCAGCTTAGGCTTTGGGTACGGTGGAGCTAACTATGGCTACACCTTC	CASSLGFGYGGANYGYTF
NA	NA	TRBV27	TRBJ1-6	TGTGCCAGCAGTCTCTCCTCAGGGAATTCACCCCTCCACTTT	CASSLSSGNSPLHF
NA	TRBD1	TRBV5-1	TRBJ2-7	TGCGCCAGCAGCCACCGACAGGGGGACTACGAGCAGTACTTC	CASSHRQGDYEQYF
once	TRBD2	TRBV7-3	TRBJ2-3	TGTGCCAGCAGCTCGTTAGCGGGGGGGGGCACAGATACGCAGTATTTT	CASSSLAGGGTDTQYF
NA	NA	TRBV12-5	TRBJ2-7	TGTGCTAGTGGTTTGAGCTCGGACGAGCAGTACTTC	CASGLSSDEQYF
NA	TRBD1	TRBV6-5	TRBJ1-1	TGTGCCAGCAGTCTCGGGACAGGGGTGACTGAAGCTTTCTTT	CASSLGTGVTEAFF
NA	TRBD2	TRBV4-2	TRBJ2-1	TGTGCCAGCAGCCAAGATGAACCCCTAGAAGAGGGAGGGCCCTACAATGAGCAGTTCTTC	CASSQDEPLEEGGPYNEQFF
NA	NA	TRBV27	TRBJ2-2	TGTGCCAGCAGCGCGAACACCGGGGAGCTGGTTTTT	CASSANTGELVF
NA	TRBD1	TRBV7-9	TRBJ1-1	TGTGCCAGCGACAGGGGCACTGAAGCTTTCTTT	CASDRGTEAFF
NA	NA	TRBV2	TRBJ1-1	TGTGCCAGCAGTTCCCCCACAGGGCAGATCAGGTCTGAAGCTTTCTTT	CASSSPTGQIRSEAFF
NA	TRBD2	TRBV7-8	TRBJ2-7	TGTGCCAGCAGCTTAGGCTCTAGCGGGTTCTCCTACGAGCAGTACTTC	CASSLGSSGFSYEQYF
NA	TRBD2	TRBV19	TRBJ2-2	TGTGCCAGTACCCCGGATATAGCGGGGAACACCGGGGAGCTGTTTTTT	CASTPDIAGNTGELFF
NA	NA	TRBV7-7	TRBJ2-5	TGTGCTAGCAGCTTAGGTCGTGGAGGGAGAGAGACCCAGTACTTC	CASSLGRGGRETQYF
NA	TRBD1	TRBV19	TRBJ2-7	TGTGCCAGTAGTATAAGCAGGGGGATGAGAGAGCAGTACTTC	CASSISRGMREQYF
NA	NA	TRBV28	TRBJ2-7	TGTGCCAGCCACATCAGGGAAGCCAGCTCCTACGAGCAGTACTTC	CASHIREASSYEQYF
once	TRBD1	TRBV2	TRBJ1-5	TGTGCCAGCACCGGGACAGTAGATAGCAATCAGCCCCAGCATTTT	CASTGTVDSNQPQHF
NA	NA	TRBV5-4	TRBJ2-4	TGTGCCAGCAGCCCTACTCGGGACAAAAACATTCAGTACTTC	CASSPTRDKNIQYF
NA	TRBD2	TRBV29-1	TRBJ2-7	TGCAGCGCAAGCGGGACCTCCTACGAGCAGTACTTC	CSASGTSYEQYF
NA	NA	TRBV27	TRBJ1-5	TGTGCCAGCAGTTTATCCATTTCGGGGGATCAGCCCCAGCATTTT	CASSLSISGDQPQHF
NA	NA	TRBV19	TRBJ1-2	TGTGCCAGTAGTATAGATCTCGGTCGGAACTATGGCTACACCTTC	CASSIDLGRNYGYTF
once	NA	TRBV30	TRBJ1-1	TGTGCCTGGGACAACGCGGGGGCTGAAGCTTTCTTT	CAWDNAGAEAFF
few	NA	TRBV28	TRBJ1-5	TGTGCCAGCAGCTACGGGGGGGACCAGCATTTT	CASSYGGDQHF
NA	TRBD2	TRBV19	TRBJ2-7	TGTGCCAGTAGGCCCAGCGGGAGCTCCTACGAGCAGTACTTC	CASRPSGSSYEQYF
NA	NA	TRBV7-9	TRBJ2-2	TGTGCCAGCAGCCCAGGGTTTCCGACGGGCGGGGAGCTGTTTTTT	CASSPGFPTGGELFF
NA	NA	TRBV5-6	TRBJ1-2	TGTGCCAGCAGCTCGGACAGCATCCTCTATGGCTACACCTTC	CASSSDSILYGYTF
NA	NA	TRBV2	TRBJ2-7	TGTGCCAGCACCCTTGGACTATTCTACGAGCAGTACTTC	CASTLGLFYEQYF
NA	NA	TRBV21-1	TRBJ2-7	TGTGCCAGCAGCAAACCTCCTAGCGCCTCCTACGAGCAGTACTTC	CASSKPPSASYEQYF
NA	TRBD1	TRBV28	TRBJ2-7	TGTGCCAGCAGTTTTGCCGGGACAGATTACGAGCAGTACTTC	CASSFAGTDYEQYF
NA	NA	TRBV11-3	TRBJ2-7	TGTGCCAGCAGCTCCAGAAGGGCGGGGACCGACGAGCAGTACTTC	CASSSRRAGTDEQYF
NA	NA	TRBV2	TRBJ1-2	TGTGCCAGCCTTCCGGGACACCCCTATGGCTACACCTTC	CASLPGHPYGYTF
NA	NA	TRBV19	TRBJ1-5	TGTGCCAGTAGTGCCCGACAGTATAGCAATCAGCCCCAGCATTTT	CASSARQYSNQPQHF
NA	NA	TRBV21-1	TRBJ2-2	TGTGCCAGCAGCAAAGCGCTACGGCTAGCGGGACCTCTGAACACCGGGGAGCTGTTTTTT	CASSKALRLAGPLNTGELFF
NA	TRBD1	TRBV10-2	TRBJ2-7	TGCGCCAGCTATGGGACAGCCTTCGAGCAGTACTTC	CASYGTAFEQYF
NA	TRBD2	TRBV29-1	TRBJ2-2	TGCAGCGCATCTACGGGAGGGCCCACCGGGGAGCTGTTTTTT	CSASTGGPTGELFF
NA	TRBD2	TRBV9	TRBJ2-3	TGTGCCAGCAGCGACGGGAGGGTCACAGATACGCAGTATTTT	CASSDGRVTDTQYF
NA	NA	TRBV6-5	TRBJ2-7	TGTGCCAGCACCCCTAGCAGCACCTACGAGCAGTACTTC	CASTPSSTYEQYF